One sample yielded the 7 T cell receptor beta chains listed below, sequenced in a study of T-cell reconstitution after alpha-beta-depleted transplantation in children. Library preparation (for TCRbeta) was performed with unique molecular identifiers. Each CDR3 protein gets one entry after TCRdb re-called the PCR reads with MiXCR. The sample has roughly 300,000 distinct CDR3 sequences, under 14% seen once. This specimen consisted of peripheral blood, obtained 180 days after TCRalphabeta/CD19-depleted stem cell transplant. These TCRs come from a male patient under 10 years old who had a stem cell transplant for chronic granulomatous disease, so the T cells may come from the graft donor.

This clonotype was picked up a small number of times. J is TRBJ2-7 and V is TRBV9, with 8 nucleotides matching TRBD1. V lost 3 bases and J lost 3; bases outside the gene matches: 8. Germline lookup yields CDR1 SGDLS and CDR2 YYNGEE. This CDR3 spans 15 amino acids. The DNA for the CDR3 is TGTGCCAGCAGCGGAGGACAGGGAGCAAACTACGAGCAGTACTTC. It yields the protein CASSGGQGANYEQYF. The entire variable domain, with the rest obtained from reference TRBV9 and TRBJ2-7, is as follows: DSGVTQTPKHLITATGQRVTLRCSPRSGDLSVYWYQQSLDQGLQFLIQYYNGEERAKGNILERFSAQQFPDLHSELNLSSLELGDSALYFCASSGGQGANYEQYFGPGTRLTVT.

This clonotype came up many times. The rearrangement uses TRBV7-3 and TRBJ2-3; TRBD1 aligns across 8 bases. Trimming at V came to 4 bases and at J to 1 base, leaving 19 bases not matched to a gene. The CDR3 length is 20 residues. Looked up from germline, CDR1 is SGHTA and CDR2 is FQGTGA. Here the CDR3 reads CASSSSRFGQGDVGTDTQYF. CDR3 coding DNA: TGTGCCAGCAGCTCCTCAAGATTCGGACAGGGCGATGTGGGCACAGATACGCAGTATTTT. The entire variable domain, with the rest obtained from reference TRBV7-3 and TRBJ2-3, is as follows: GAGVSQTPSNKVTEKGKYVELRCDPISGHTALYWYRQSLGQGPEFLIYFQGTGAADDSGLPNDRFFAVRPEGSVSTLKIQRTERGDSAVYLCASSSSRFGQGDVGTDTQYFGPGTRLTVL.

This clonotype occurred many times. V gene TRBV4-2 combines with J gene TRBJ2-1, with 7 bases aligning to TRBD1. The CDR3 is 16 residues long. J was trimmed by 4 bases and V by 1 base; bases with no gene match: 7. Germline lookup yields CDR1 LGHNA and CDR2 YNFKEQ. CDR3 DNA: TGTGCCAGCAGCCAAGGATTAGGGGGCGCTTACAATGAGCAGTTCTTC. Amino acid sequence: CASSQGLGGAYNEQFF.

This clonotype was recorded a few times. The chain has TRBV19 and TRBJ1-1; D gene uncertain. Trimming stripped 7 bases from V and 0 bases from J, with 12 bases between. There are 14 residues in the CDR3. Germline V gives CDR1 LNHDA, CDR2 SQIVND (reference sequence). The CDR3 spells CASTYRWLNTEAFF. Written as DNA, the CDR3 is TGTGCCAGTACTTATAGATGGCTGAACACTGAAGCTTTCTTT.

This clonotype was seen many times. The V call is TRBV29-1, the J call TRBJ1-4; the D gene is possibly TRBD1 (6 bases). Germline values: CDR1 SQVTM, CDR2 ANQGSEA. Trimming took 7 bases from V and 8 from J, leaving 17 bases between them. This CDR3 has 13 amino acids. CDR3 sequence: CSGFSGAEEKLFF. The CDR3 DNA reads TGCAGCGGGTTCTCGGGGGCCGAGGAAAAACTGTTTTTT.

This clonotype was seen at least ten times. The chain recombines TRBV7-2 with TRBJ2-7; TRBD2 is a possible D gene (5 bases). This CDR3 is built from 15 residues. V lost 2 bases and J 2 bases, leaving 13 bases between the germline ends. The germline V gene encodes CDR1 SGHTA and CDR2 FQGNSA. CDR3 sequence: CASSLRVAGTYEQYF. CDR3 bases: TGTGCCAGCAGCTTAAGGGTCGCCGGGACCTACGAGCAGTACTTC.

The chain links TRBV30 to TRBJ2-1, with a possible D match to TRBD2 (5 bases). Germline CDR1 is GTSNPN and CDR2 is SVGIG (reference sequence). This CDR3 has 14 residues. Trimming took off 4 bases at V and 5 bases at J, with 15 bases between the two ends. In DNA, the CDR3 is TGTGCCTGGATGGAGTGGAGGCGGAACAATGAGCAGTTCTTC. Residues: CAWMEWRRNNEQFF.